This T cell receptor (beta chain) originates from a study of shared clonotypes between healthy human individuals. TCRdb's copy holds only in-frame clones and misses some; the assay was immunoSEQ multiplex PCR. Here the sample spans approximately 940,000 clones, approximately 76% being singletons. A remark on this clone: Its target is not known. At the DNA level, this CDR3 is encoded by other sequences in the same sample as well.

Whole-study findings and limits: All-four-donor shared clonotypes had higher generation probabilities than non-shared clonotypes did.

Looked up from germline, CDR1 is SGHRS and CDR2 is YFSETQ. The CDR3 contains 12 residues. The V end was cut by 5 bases, the J end by 2 bases, with 7 bases between. This chain joins TRBV5-1 and TRBJ2-5; D is undetermined. The sample was memory CD4+ T cells sorted from blood. Subset given: CD45RA-negative fraction. This receptor was taken from a man younger than 35 in good health. The CDR3 region is CASSLTQETQYF. The DNA of the CDR3 is TGCGCCAGCAGTTTGACACAAGAGACCCAGTACTTC.